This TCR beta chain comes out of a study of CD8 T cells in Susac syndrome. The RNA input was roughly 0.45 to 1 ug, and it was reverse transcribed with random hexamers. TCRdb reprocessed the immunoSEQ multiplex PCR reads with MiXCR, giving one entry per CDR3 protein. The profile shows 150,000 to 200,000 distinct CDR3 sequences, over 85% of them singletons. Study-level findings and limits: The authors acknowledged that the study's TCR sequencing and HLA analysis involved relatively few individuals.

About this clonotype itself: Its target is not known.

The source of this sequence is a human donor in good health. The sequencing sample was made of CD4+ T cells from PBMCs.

In DNA form, the CDR3 reads TGTGCCAGCAGCCAAGAAGGGCGGAGGAACACTGAAGCTTTCTTT. This gives the protein CASSQEGRRNTEAFF. This chain links TRBV14 with TRBJ1-1; the D is unclear. The CDR3 has 15 amino acids. Germline CDR1 and CDR2: SGHDN and FVKESK. V lost 0 bases to trimming and J lost 1 base, with 9 bases between them.